The source of this TCR beta chain is a study of patients and donors after allogeneic stem cell transplantation. The length of the CDR3 is 14 residues. V was shortened by 4 bases and J by 6 bases, with 14 bases between the two germline ends. Germline CDR1 SGHDT, CDR2 YYEEEE. Each CDR3 protein gets one entry after TCRdb re-called the RT-PCR reads with MiXCR. The sample shows roughly 880,000 distinct CDR3 sequences, roughly 18% of them seen only once. The genes are TRBV5-6 and TRBJ2-1; D may be TRBD2 (5 bases). The receptor's source is a human donor who was either an allogeneic HSCT recipient or a stem cell or donor lymphocyte infusion donor (not recorded which). It is not recorded whose cells these are; they may come from a transplant donor. Specimen: blood, either unsorted or a sorted T cell fraction (not recorded which). CDR3 region: CASSPEANSNEQFF. The CDR3 DNA sequence: TGTGCCAGCAGCCCGGAGGCAAATTCCAATGAGCAGTTCTTC.